This is a list of T cell receptor beta chains from one sample in a study. Using its own MiXCR run on the RT-PCR reads, TCRdb lists one record per CDR3 protein. The data show more than 550,000 distinct CDR3 sequences, 14% seen once. Material for sequencing was memory CD4+ T cells from blood. The origin of the receptors is a female donor in good health, serving as a healthy control. Both conserved end residues are part of each CDR3. A D gene is named only where the DNA matches it firmly. For some rows the clone size is stated as once, few or many, or as a class when expanded; others skip it.

CDR3 DNA	CDR3 protein	D gene	V gene	clone size	J gene
TGCAGTGCTACAGATACGTCTGAGACCCAGTACTTC	CSATDTSETQYF	-	TRBV20-1	many	TRBJ2-5
TGCGCCAGCAGCTTAAGGATGTTAGCGGCGAACACCGGGGAGCTGTTTTTT	CASSLRMLAANTGELFF	-	TRBV5-1	few	TRBJ2-2
TGTGCCAGCAGCTTAACAGGGAACAATCAGCCCCAGCATTTT	CASSLTGNNQPQHF	-	TRBV7-2	few	TRBJ1-5
TGTGCCAGCAGCAAAATTCCCTCCGGGACAGTAAACATTCAGTACTTC	CASSKIPSGTVNIQYF	TRBD1	TRBV7-2	many	TRBJ2-4
TGTGCCAGCAGCTCGGGCTGGGACAGTTCCTACAATGAGCAGTTCTTC	CASSSGWDSSYNEQFF	TRBD1	TRBV11-2	few	TRBJ2-1
TGTGCCATCAGGTTAAAGACCGAGGGTACTGAAGCTTTCTTT	CAIRLKTEGTEAFF	-	TRBV10-3	few	TRBJ1-1
TGTGCCAGCAGTTTATTCTACGGGAGTGGAAACGAGCAGTACTTC	CASSLFYGSGNEQYF	-	TRBV28	-	TRBJ2-7
TGTGCCAGCAGTTACTCAGGACAGCCCGGTCGTAGGTTGGGCTACACCTTC	CASSYSGQPGRRLGYTF	-	TRBV6-2/TRBV6-3	few	TRBJ1-2
TGCAGTGCCAGTCGGGACAGGGGTAGATTCGGCGAGACCCAGTACTTC	CSASRDRGRFGETQYF	TRBD1	TRBV20-1	many	TRBJ2-5
TGTGCCACCAGTGATTGGCGGGAGGGCCGAGAGACCCAGTACTTC	CATSDWREGRETQYF	TRBD2	TRBV24-1	-	TRBJ2-5
TGTGCCAGCAGTTCCTGGACTAGCGGGAGGTCCTGGTACAATGAGCAGTTCTTC	CASSSWTSGRSWYNEQFF	TRBD2	TRBV6-5	-	TRBJ2-1
TGCAGTGCTAGAGTTGTAGCGGGGAATGAGCAGTTCTTC	CSARVVAGNEQFF	TRBD2	TRBV20-1	many	TRBJ2-1
TGTGCCAGCAGCTCCAGGGACTATCTCGTCGAGCAGTACTTC	CASSSRDYLVEQYF	TRBD2	TRBV5-4	-	TRBJ2-7
TGCAGTGCTAGAGATCCCCGGACAGCCTATGGCTACACCTTC	CSARDPRTAYGYTF	-	TRBV20-1	few	TRBJ1-2
TGTGCCAGCAGCCAGGGGGTACTTAATGAAAAACTGTTTTTT	CASSQGVLNEKLFF	-	TRBV3-1	-	TRBJ1-4
TGTGCCAGCAGCTTAGCTGTGGCTAGCGGGGACTACGAGCAGTACTTC	CASSLAVASGDYEQYF	TRBD2	TRBV7-2	few	TRBJ2-7
TGTGCCTGGAGTGTACGGGGCAGCTGGGACTATGGCTACACCTTC	CAWSVRGSWDYGYTF	-	TRBV30	-	TRBJ1-2
TGTGCCAGCAGCCCCAGGACTGGAATTACGAAGCAGTACTTC	CASSPRTGITKQYF	-	TRBV5-8	-	TRBJ2-7
TGCAGCGTTAGAACAGGGGGCGGTCAGCCCCAGCATTTT	CSVRTGGGQPQHF	TRBD1	TRBV29-1	-	TRBJ1-5
TGTGCCAGCAGTGCCTTAGCGGGATTGTACAATGAGCAGTTCTTC	CASSALAGLYNEQFF	TRBD2	TRBV12-3/TRBV12-4	many	TRBJ2-1
TGTGCCAGCAGCTTAGAGGCCTCCCGGGGAGGAGAGCAGTTCTTC	CASSLEASRGGEQFF	-	TRBV7-2	-	TRBJ2-1
TGTGCCAGCTCACGCGGGACAATGAACACTGAAGCTTTCTTT	CASSRGTMNTEAFF	-	TRBV18	many	TRBJ1-1
TGTGCCAGCAGTTTATCGATCAGGGACCAAGAGACCCAGTACTTC	CASSLSIRDQETQYF	-	TRBV27	many	TRBJ2-5
TGTGCCAGCCGAAGACAAGAACTCGAACAGTACTTC	CASRRQELEQYF	-	TRBV12-3/TRBV12-4	-	TRBJ2-7
TGCGCCAGCAGCTTGGTAACAGGGAACTACGAGCAGTACTTC	CASSLVTGNYEQYF	-	TRBV5-1	many	TRBJ2-7
TGTGCCAGCAGCTCACACGACTATGGCTACACCTTC	CASSSHDYGYTF	-	TRBV7-8	-	TRBJ1-2
TGTGCCAGCAGCTTACGACAGTACAATGAGCAGTTCTTC	CASSLRQYNEQFF	-	TRBV11-1	many	TRBJ2-1
TGTGCCAGCAGTGCGGGGTGGCGGGAGCTGTTTTTT	CASSAGWRELFF	-	TRBV2	few	TRBJ2-2
TGCGCCAGCAGCTTTTCGAGGGCCTATAATTCACCCCTCCACTTT	CASSFSRAYNSPLHF	-	TRBV5-1	-	TRBJ1-6
TGCAGCGTTGCAGAAACCTACGAGCAGTACTTC	CSVAETYEQYF	-	TRBV29-1	many	TRBJ2-7
TGCAGTGCTAGTGCTGGGAATGGCTACACCTTC	CSASAGNGYTF	-	TRBV20-1	few	TRBJ1-2
TGTGCCAGCAACCAAAAGTCCCCCTACGAGCAGTACTTC	CASNQKSPYEQYF	-	TRBV28	-	TRBJ2-7
TGTGCCAGCGGCCCGGGACCCGTGGGCGGGGCTTTCTTT	CASGPGPVGGAFF	-	TRBV9	few	TRBJ1-1
TGTGCCAGCAGGCAAGCGGGAGACAGCTCCTACAATGAGCAGTTCTTC	CASRQAGDSSYNEQFF	TRBD2	TRBV6-5	many	TRBJ2-1
TGCAGTGCTCCGCCCCCGGGGAGTTTTAGCGGGGCGACAGAGCAGTACTTC	CSAPPPGSFSGATEQYF	TRBD2	TRBV20-1	few	TRBJ2-7
TGTGCCAGCAGTTTAGTGAGCGGGAGGGAGAACAATGAGCAGTTCTTC	CASSLVSGRENNEQFF	TRBD2	TRBV12-3/TRBV12-4	-	TRBJ2-1
TGTGCCAGTAGCAACATGGGAGGGGCGGATTCACCCCTCCACTTT	CASSNMGGADSPLHF	-	TRBV19	-	TRBJ1-6
TGTGCCAGCAGTGGGCTTAGCGGGGGGGGTCGTGAGACCCAGTACTTC	CASSGLSGGGRETQYF	TRBD2	TRBV12-3/TRBV12-4	-	TRBJ2-5
TGCAGTGCTGAAGGGACTTCCGAAGAGACCCAGTACTTC	CSAEGTSEETQYF	-	TRBV20-1	-	TRBJ2-5
TGCAGCGTGACTGCCTTGGGGGGCTACACCTTC	CSVTALGGYTF	-	TRBV29-1	few	TRBJ1-2
TGTGCCAGCAGTTACTCGAAGGGGGAAGCTTTCTTT	CASSYSKGEAFF	-	TRBV6-5	few	TRBJ1-1
TGCAGCGTTGAGGCTTCCGGGGGCTCTGGGGCCAACGTCCTGACTTTC	CSVEASGGSGANVLTF	-	TRBV29-1	many	TRBJ2-6
TGCAGTGCTAGGACCGGGACGGGGAGTTCCTATAATTCACCCCTCCACTTT	CSARTGTGSSYNSPLHF	-	TRBV20-1	few	TRBJ1-6
TGCGCCAGCAGCTTGGCGGGGGAACAGGGGGAGCTGTTTTTT	CASSLAGEQGELFF	-	TRBV5-1	-	TRBJ2-2
TGTGCCAGCAGCATCAGGGGGCCTGGGGCCAACGTCCTGACTTTC	CASSIRGPGANVLTF	TRBD1	TRBV6-6	-	TRBJ2-6
TGTGCCACCGGGGACAGGGCTACTGGAAACACCATATATTTT	CATGDRATGNTIYF	TRBD1	TRBV19	-	TRBJ1-3
TGCAGTGCTATCCCCGCGGGACTAGTAACAGATACGCAGTATTTT	CSAIPAGLVTDTQYF	TRBD2	TRBV20-1	many	TRBJ2-3
TGTGCCAGCAGTTTAGCTAGCGGGCCCTCCGAGCAGTACTTC	CASSLASGPSEQYF	TRBD2	TRBV27	once	TRBJ2-7
TGTGCCAGCAGCTTTGACAGGGCCTATGGCTACACCTTC	CASSFDRAYGYTF	TRBD1	TRBV5-6	many	TRBJ1-2